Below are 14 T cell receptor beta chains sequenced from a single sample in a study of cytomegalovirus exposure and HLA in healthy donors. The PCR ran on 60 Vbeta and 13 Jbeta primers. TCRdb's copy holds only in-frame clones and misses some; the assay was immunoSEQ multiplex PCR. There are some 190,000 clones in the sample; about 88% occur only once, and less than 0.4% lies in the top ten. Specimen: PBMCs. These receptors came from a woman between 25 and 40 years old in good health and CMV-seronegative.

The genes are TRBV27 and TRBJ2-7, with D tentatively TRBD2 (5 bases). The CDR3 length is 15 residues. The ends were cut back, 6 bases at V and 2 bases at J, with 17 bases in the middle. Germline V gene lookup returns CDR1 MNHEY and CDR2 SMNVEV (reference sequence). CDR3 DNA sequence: TGTGCCAGCAGCCCCGGGATGAGTGCGACCTACGAGCAGTACTTC. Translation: CASSPGMSATYEQYF.

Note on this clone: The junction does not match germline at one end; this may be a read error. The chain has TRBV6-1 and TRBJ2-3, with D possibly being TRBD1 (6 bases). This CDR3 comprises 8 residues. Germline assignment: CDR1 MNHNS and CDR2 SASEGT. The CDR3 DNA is TGTGCCAGCAGTGCGGACAGTTTT. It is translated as CASSADSF.

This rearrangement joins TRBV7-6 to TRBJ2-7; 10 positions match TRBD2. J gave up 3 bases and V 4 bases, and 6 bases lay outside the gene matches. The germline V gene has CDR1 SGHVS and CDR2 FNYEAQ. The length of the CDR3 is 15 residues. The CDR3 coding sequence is TGTGCCAGCAGCTCAGCGGGAGGGCCTTTCTACGAGCAGTACTTC. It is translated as CASSSAGGPFYEQYF.

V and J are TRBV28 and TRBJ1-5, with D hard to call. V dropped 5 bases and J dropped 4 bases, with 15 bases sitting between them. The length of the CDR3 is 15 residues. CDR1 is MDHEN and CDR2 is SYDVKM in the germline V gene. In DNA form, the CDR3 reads TGTGCCAGCAGTCCTGCTCCGGGGATGAATCAGCCCCAGCATTTT. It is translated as CASSPAPGMNQPQHF.

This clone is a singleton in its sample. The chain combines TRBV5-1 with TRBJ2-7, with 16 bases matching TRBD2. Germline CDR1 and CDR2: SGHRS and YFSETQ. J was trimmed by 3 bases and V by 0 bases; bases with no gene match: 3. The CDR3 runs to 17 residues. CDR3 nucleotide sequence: TGCGCCAGCAGCTTGGCGGGACTAGCGGGAGGGCTCTACGAGCAGTACTTC. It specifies CASSLAGLAGGLYEQYF.

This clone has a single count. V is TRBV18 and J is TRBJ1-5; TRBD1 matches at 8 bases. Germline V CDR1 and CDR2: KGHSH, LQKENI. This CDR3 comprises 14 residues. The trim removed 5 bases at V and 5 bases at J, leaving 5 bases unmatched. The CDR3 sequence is CASSSDRAYQPQHF. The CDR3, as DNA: TGTGCCAGCTCATCGGACAGGGCCTATCAGCCCCAGCATTTT.

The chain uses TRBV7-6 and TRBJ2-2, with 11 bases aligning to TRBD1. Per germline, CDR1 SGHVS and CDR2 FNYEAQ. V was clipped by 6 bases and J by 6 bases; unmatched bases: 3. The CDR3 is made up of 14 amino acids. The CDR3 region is CASSSGQGAGELFF. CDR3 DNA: TGTGCCAGCAGTTCGGGACAGGGGGCCGGGGAGCTGTTTTTT. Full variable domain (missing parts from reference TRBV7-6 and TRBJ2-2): GAGVSQSPRYKVTKRGQDVALRCDPISGHVSLYWYRQALGQGPEFLTYFNYEAQQDKSGLPNDRFSAERPEGSISTLTIQRTEQRDSAMYRCASSSGQGAGELFFGEGSRLTVL.

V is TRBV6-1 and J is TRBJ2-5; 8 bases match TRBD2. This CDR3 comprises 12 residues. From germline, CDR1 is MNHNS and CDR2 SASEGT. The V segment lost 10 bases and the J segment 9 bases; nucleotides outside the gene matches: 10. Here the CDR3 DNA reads TGTGCCATCTCTAGCGGGCCCATGGCCCAGTACTTC. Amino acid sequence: CAISSGPMAQYF.

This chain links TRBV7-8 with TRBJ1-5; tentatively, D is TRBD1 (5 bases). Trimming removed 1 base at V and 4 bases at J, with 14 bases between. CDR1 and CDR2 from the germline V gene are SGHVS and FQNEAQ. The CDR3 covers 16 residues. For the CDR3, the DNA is TGTGCCAGCAGCTTAGGTGCATGGACACCAAATCAGCCCCAGCATTTT. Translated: CASSLGAWTPNQPQHF.

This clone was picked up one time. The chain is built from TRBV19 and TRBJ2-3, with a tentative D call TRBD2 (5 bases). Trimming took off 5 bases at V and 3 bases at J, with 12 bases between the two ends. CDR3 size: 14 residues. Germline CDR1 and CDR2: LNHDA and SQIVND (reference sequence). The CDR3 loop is CASSVTRETDTQYF. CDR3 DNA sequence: TGTGCCAGTAGTGTCACTCGGGAAACAGATACGCAGTATTTT.

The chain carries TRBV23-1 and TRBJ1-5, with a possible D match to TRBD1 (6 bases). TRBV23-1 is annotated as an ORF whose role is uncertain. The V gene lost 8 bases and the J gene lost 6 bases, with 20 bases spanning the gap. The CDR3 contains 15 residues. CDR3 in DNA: TGCGCCAGCTCCTCTGAGAGGGGGAAAGGTCAGCCCCAGCATTTT. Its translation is CASSSERGKGQPQHF.

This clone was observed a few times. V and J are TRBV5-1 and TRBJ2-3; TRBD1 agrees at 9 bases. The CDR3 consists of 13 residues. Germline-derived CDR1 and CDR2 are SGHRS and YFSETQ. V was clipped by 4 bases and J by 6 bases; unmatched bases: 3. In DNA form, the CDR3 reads TGCGCCAGCAGCCGGGACAGGGAGGATACGCAGTATTTT. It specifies CASSRDREDTQYF.

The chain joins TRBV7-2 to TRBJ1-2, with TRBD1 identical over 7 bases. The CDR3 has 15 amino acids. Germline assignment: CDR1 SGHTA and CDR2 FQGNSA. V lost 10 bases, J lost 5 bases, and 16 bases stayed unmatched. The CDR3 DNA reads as TGTGCCATCTCGTTCTTAGGGGGCAGCCGATATGGCTACACCTTC. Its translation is CAISFLGGSRYGYTF. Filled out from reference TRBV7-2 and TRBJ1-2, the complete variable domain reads GAGVSQSPSNKVTEKGKDVELRCDPISGHTALYWYRQSLGQGLEFLIYFQGNSAPDKSGLPSDRFSAERTGGSVSTLTIQRTQQEDSAVYLCAISFLGGSRYGYTFGSGTRLTVV.

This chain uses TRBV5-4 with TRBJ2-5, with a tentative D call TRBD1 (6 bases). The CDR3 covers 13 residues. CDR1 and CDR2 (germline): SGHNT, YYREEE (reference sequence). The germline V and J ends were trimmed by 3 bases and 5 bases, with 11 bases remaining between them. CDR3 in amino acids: CASSSDSEETQYF. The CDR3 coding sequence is TGTGCCAGCAGCTCGGACAGTGAGGAGACCCAGTACTTC.